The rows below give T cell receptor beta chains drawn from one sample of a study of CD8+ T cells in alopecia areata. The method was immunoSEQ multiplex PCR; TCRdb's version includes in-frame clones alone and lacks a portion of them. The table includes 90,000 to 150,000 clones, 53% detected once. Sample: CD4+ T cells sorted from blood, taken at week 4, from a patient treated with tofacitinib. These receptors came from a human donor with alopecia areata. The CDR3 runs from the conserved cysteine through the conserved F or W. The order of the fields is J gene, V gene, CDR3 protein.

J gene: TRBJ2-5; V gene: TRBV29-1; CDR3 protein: CSVGQETQYF
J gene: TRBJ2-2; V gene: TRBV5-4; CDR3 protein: CASSQKGQNTGELFF
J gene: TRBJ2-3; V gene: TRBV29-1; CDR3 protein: CSVRPGLLTDTQYF
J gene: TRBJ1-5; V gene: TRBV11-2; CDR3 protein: CASSYKVGNQPQHF
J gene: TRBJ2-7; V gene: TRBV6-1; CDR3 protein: CASSVEGLVPMGSF
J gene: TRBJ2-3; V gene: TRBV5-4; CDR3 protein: CASSLEDSPTDTQYF
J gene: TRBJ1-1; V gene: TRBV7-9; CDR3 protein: CASSSGTGDTEAFF
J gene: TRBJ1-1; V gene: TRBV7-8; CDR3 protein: CASSLEGQVNTEAFF
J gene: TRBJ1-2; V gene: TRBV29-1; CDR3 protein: CSVGGSTYGYTF
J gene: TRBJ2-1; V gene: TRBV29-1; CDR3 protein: CSVGGLAGVVEQFF
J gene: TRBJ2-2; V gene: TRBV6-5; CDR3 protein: CASSRTGATGELFF
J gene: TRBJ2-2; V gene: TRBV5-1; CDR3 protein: CASSLGGQMNTGELFF
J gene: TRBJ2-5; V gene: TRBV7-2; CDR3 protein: CASSQLPGGTSRTQYF
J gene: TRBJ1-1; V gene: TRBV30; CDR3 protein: CAWSDRGQNTEAFF
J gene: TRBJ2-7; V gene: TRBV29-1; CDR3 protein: CSVEGPAIYEQYF
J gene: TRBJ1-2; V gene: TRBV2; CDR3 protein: CASSERGYTF
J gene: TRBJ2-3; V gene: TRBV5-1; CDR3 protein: CASSLGDRGRTDTQYF
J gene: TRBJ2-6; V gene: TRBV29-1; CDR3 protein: CSVSTGLSGANVLTF
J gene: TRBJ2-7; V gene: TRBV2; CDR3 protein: CASSAPSGGFSYEQYF
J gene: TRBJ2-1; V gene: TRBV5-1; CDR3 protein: CASSLSPGGANEQFF
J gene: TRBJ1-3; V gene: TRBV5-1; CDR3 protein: CASSRQGSNSGNTIYF
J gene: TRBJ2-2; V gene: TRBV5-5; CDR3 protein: CASRAGQGDYLNTGELFF
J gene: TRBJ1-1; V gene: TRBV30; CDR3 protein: CAWSVRRTWEAFF
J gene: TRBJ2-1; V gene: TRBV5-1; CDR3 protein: CASSFAADERNEQFF
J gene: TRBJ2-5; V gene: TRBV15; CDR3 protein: CATSRVMETQYF
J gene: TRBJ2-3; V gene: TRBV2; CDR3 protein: CASSTRDSEADTQYF
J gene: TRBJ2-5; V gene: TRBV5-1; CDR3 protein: CASSPSSGRETQYF
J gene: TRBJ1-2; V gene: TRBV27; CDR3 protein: CASSPDRGLNYGYTF
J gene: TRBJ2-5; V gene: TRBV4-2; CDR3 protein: CASSPAGGEGEETQYF
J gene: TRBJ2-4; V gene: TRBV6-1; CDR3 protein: CASSGTHIQYF
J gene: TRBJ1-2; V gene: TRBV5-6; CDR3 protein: CASSTGTTWRGYTF
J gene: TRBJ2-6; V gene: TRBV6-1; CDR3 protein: CASGRQDPGANVLTF
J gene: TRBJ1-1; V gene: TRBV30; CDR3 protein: CAWTKAGANTEAFF
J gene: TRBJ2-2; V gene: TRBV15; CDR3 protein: CATSRGGQAFSGTGELFF
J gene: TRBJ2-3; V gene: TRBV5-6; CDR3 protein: CASSRTRGYTDTQYF
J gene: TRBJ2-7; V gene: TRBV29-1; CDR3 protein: CSVDNGGYEQYF
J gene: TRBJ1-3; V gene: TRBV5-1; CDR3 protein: CASSLDNSGNTIYF
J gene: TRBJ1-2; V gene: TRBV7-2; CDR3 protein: CATSLGVNYGYTF
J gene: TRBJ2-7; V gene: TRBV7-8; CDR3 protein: CASSLARDSEQYF
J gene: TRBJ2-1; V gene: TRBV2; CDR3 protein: CASKRQGYDEQFF
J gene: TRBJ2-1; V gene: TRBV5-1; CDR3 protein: CASSLPQGDNEQFF
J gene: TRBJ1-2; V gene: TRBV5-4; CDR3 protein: CASSTAGGAGYGYTF
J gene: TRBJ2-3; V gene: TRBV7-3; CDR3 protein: CASSSGTGWPDTQYF